These 12 T cell receptor beta chains were all obtained from the same sample, sequenced in a study of blood T cell repertoires in COVID-19. Generated by immunoSEQ multiplex PCR, the TCRdb table keeps only in-frame clones and is missing some. The table has 220,000 or so clones, roughly 85% seen once; the top ten hold over 2.5%. Sequenced sample: peripheral blood. These receptors all come from a man aged 45 to 65 who had recovered from COVID-19.

This clone occurred once. The gene calls are TRBV24-1 and TRBJ2-7, with 8 bases identical to TRBD2. The V gene's germline CDR1 is KGHDR and CDR2 SFDVKD. This CDR3 contains 15 residues. V shed 4 bases, J shed 3 bases, and the junction held 7 bases outside the gene matches. This chain's CDR3 is CATSDGGRSVYEQYF. Here the CDR3 DNA reads TGTGCCACCAGTGACGGCGGGAGGTCGGTCTACGAGCAGTACTTC.

The rearrangement joins TRBV4-2 to TRBJ2-7; the match to TRBD2 covers 11 bases. Germline V gene lookup returns CDR1 LGHNA and CDR2 YNFKEQ. V was pared by 3 bases and J by 9 bases, with 19 bases of the junction left unmatched. This CDR3 is 18 amino acids long. The CDR3 spells CASSQTPGTSGALRGQYF. CDR3 sequence (DNA): TGTGCCAGCAGCCAGACCCCCGGGACTAGCGGAGCTCTACGTGGGCAGTACTTC.

The chain uses TRBV6-5 and TRBJ2-7, with TRBD2 matching 8 bases. There are 15 residues in the CDR3. The germline CDR1 and CDR2 sequences are MNHEY and SVGAGI. Germline trimming cut 6 bases from V and 2 bases from J; bases unmatched to any gene: 9. CDR3 bases: TGTGCCAGCAGCAGCGGACTAGCAGGGGCCTACGAGCAGTACTTC. It codes for CASSSGLAGAYEQYF.

This clone was counted a single time. The chain links TRBV2 to TRBJ2-1; D not resolved. This CDR3 contains 12 residues. Germline V lookup: CDR1 SNHLY, CDR2 FYNNEI. V lost 4 bases and J 4 bases, leaving 5 bases between the germline ends. The chain's CDR3 is CASSAQYNEQFF. CDR3 nucleotides: TGTGCCAGCAGTGCCCAGTACAATGAGCAGTTCTTC.

In its sample, this clone was seen a few times. The chain recombines TRBV28 with TRBJ2-7; unclear D gene. The CDR3 has 13 amino acids. Germline CDR1 is MDHEN and CDR2 is SYDVKM. Trimming cost V 4 bases and J 3 bases, with 10 bases left between them. CDR3 loop: CASSSRPVYEQYF. The CDR3 coding sequence is TGTGCCAGCAGTTCTAGGCCTGTCTACGAGCAGTACTTC.

V is TRBV30 and J is TRBJ1-5, with a tentative D call TRBD1 (6 bases). The V gene's germline CDR1 is GTSNPN and CDR2 SVGIG (reference sequence). The CDR3 length is 16 residues. V shed 0 bases and J shed 6 bases, with 18 bases lying between them. Here the CDR3 reads CAWSVPGTRMGQPQHF. CDR3 nucleotide sequence: TGTGCCTGGAGTGTTCCCGGGACAAGGATGGGTCAGCCCCAGCATTTT.

The chain couples TRBV6-6 to TRBJ2-7, with TRBD1 matching over 10 bases. Trimming took 10 bases from V and 2 from J; bases not matched to a gene: 11. There are 15 residues in the CDR3. Germline CDR1 is MNHNY and CDR2 is SVGAGI (reference sequence). CDR3 DNA: TGTGCCACCCAGGATCGACAGGGGGCTACCTACGAGCAGTACTTC. Translation: CATQDRQGATYEQYF.

The CDR3 reads CASRLRDPRAVNYNEQFF. The CDR3 DNA sequence: TGTGCAAGTCGCTTGCGGGACCCCCGGGCCGTAAATTACAATGAGCAGTTCTTC. The chain links TRBV12-2 to TRBJ2-1; the listed D gene, TRBD2, was not tested against the DNA. TRBV12-2 is described as a pseudogene. The CDR3 has 18 residues.

The rearrangement links TRBV7-9 to TRBJ2-5, with D hard to call. Trimming took 2 bases from V and 7 from J, leaving 5 bases between them. The germline V gene encodes CDR1 SEHNR and CDR2 FQNEAQ (reference sequence). CDR3 size: 11 residues. This chain's CDR3 is CASSLTPTQYF. In DNA, the CDR3 is TGTGCCAGCAGCTTAACACCGACCCAGTACTTC.

This chain connects TRBV7-9 to TRBJ2-7; 13 bases map to TRBD2. Per the germline V gene, CDR1 is SEHNR and CDR2 is FQNEAQ (reference sequence). The CDR3 sequence is 15 residues long. Germline trimming cut 5 bases from V and 6 bases from J; bases unmatched to any gene: 7. CDR3 protein: CASSARTSGSFEQYF. The CDR3 coding sequence is TGTGCCAGCAGCGCGAGGACTAGCGGGAGTTTCGAGCAGTACTTC.

The V gene is TRBV21-1, the J gene TRBJ2-5; the table's D call, TRBD1, was not checked against the DNA. TRBV21-1 is a known pseudogene. The CDR3 is 17 amino acids. CDR3 in amino acids: CASSKEGGQGGQETQYF. The CDR3 region has the DNA TGTGCCAGCAGCAAAGAGGGGGGACAGGGAGGACAAGAGACCCAGTACTTC.

The rearrangement uses TRBV21-1 and TRBJ2-1; the table's TRBD1 call for D was not verified on the DNA. TRBV21-1 is annotated as a pseudogene. The CDR3 covers 16 residues. The CDR3 reads CASSKNRGSSYNEQFF. The DNA for the CDR3 is TGTGCCAGCAGCAAAAACAGGGGTAGCTCCTACAATGAGCAGTTCTTC.